The clone carrying this T cell receptor (beta chain) was counted a single time. Its specificity is not known. Specified time point: week 47, end of study. The study gave 300 ug of mutant IDH1 20-mer peptide per vaccine dose, with topical imiquimod. The sample belongs to a study of a mutant IDH1 vaccine in newly diagnosed glioma. Measured with immunoSEQ multiplex PCR; TCRdb has only the in-frame clones, and not every one. The sample has 30,000 or so clones; roughly nine tenths are singletons. There are 16 residues in the CDR3. Germline CDR1 LNHNV, CDR2 YYDKDF (reference sequence). The J segment lost 4 bases and the V segment lost 3 bases, leaving 7 bases of the junction unmatched.

The source is a man aged 35 to 55 with glioma. The sample in question was PBMCs, obtained from a glioma patient whose treatment included an IDH1 peptide vaccine. This sequence joins TRBV15 and TRBJ2-1; 9 positions agree with TRBD2. The CDR3, as DNA: TGTGCCACCAGCAGTCCGGCGGGAGGGCAATACAATGAGCAGTTCTTC. Translating gives CATSSPAGGQYNEQFF. The variable domain in full, completed from reference TRBV15 and TRBJ2-1, reads DAMVIQNPRYQVTQFGKPVTLSCSQTLNHNVMYWYQQKSSQAPKLLFHYYDKDFNNEADTPDNFQSRRPNTSFCFLDIRSPGLGDTAMYLCATSSPAGGQYNEQFFGPGTRLTVL.